What follows are 29 T cell receptor beta chains derived from one specimen sequenced in a study of T-cell reconstitution after alpha-beta-depleted transplantation in children. Preparation of the TCRbeta library involved a method that used unique molecular identifiers. Via MiXCR, TCRdb re-called the PCR reads, giving one row per CDR3 protein. Of around 240,000 distinct CDR3 sequences listed, about 9.6% are singletons. Material: PBMCs from the stem cell graft donor, obtained from the stem cell graft. Receptors originate from a human donor who donated a stem cell graft to a child with SCID.

CDR3 amino acids: CASSVHRSIGYEQYF. CDR3 nucleotide sequence: TGTGCCAGCAGTGTCCACAGGTCCATCGGGTACGAGCAGTACTTC. The V call is TRBV28, the J call TRBJ2-7; D may be TRBD1 (5 bases). Germline V CDR1 and CDR2: MDHEN, SYDVKM. The CDR3 length is 15 residues. Trimming removed 5 bases from V and 4 bases from J, with 18 bases in between.

This clonotype was detected many times. The V gene is TRBV15, the J gene TRBJ2-5; the D is unclear. Per the germline V gene, CDR1 is LNHNV and CDR2 is YYDKDF (reference sequence). Between the trimmed V and J ends, which lost 4 bases and 2 bases, there was a span of 11 bases. This CDR3 is 14 amino acids long. The CDR3 nucleotides read TGTGCCACCAGCACCCGACTCGATCAAGAGACCCAGTACTTC. Translation: CATSTRLDQETQYF.

This clonotype appeared many times. The CDR3 DNA reads TGCGCCAGCAGAGATGACAGGGGCGACTACGAGCAGTACTTC. This translates into CASRDDRGDYEQYF. The chain joins TRBV5-1 to TRBJ2-7, with TRBD1 matching over 8 bases. V lost 5 bases to trimming and J lost 3 bases; unmatched junction nucleotides: 7. The CDR3 extends over 14 amino acids. Germline values: CDR1 SGHRS, CDR2 YFSETQ.

This clonotype was picked up a small number of times. The CDR3 protein is CSASARTQYF. The CDR3 DNA reads as TGCAGTGCTAGTGCTCGGACCCAGTACTTC. The genes are TRBV20-1 and TRBJ2-5; D is ambiguous. The CDR3 has 10 residues. V lost 3 bases to trimming and J lost 7 bases, with 6 bases between them. Germline V gene lookup returns CDR1 DFQATT and CDR2 SNEGSKA (reference sequence).

This clonotype was detected many times. This chain joins TRBV5-6 and TRBJ2-5, with D unclear. Germline-derived CDR1 and CDR2 are SGHDT and YYEEEE. V was trimmed by 1 base and J by 5 bases, leaving 3 bases between them. The CDR3 spans 11 residues. The CDR3 sequence: CASSLYETQYF. Written as DNA, the CDR3 is TGTGCCAGCAGCTTGTACGAGACCCAGTACTTC.

This clonotype was observed many times. The rearrangement joins TRBV5-1 to TRBJ1-2, with D uncertain. Germline-derived CDR1 and CDR2 are SGHRS and YFSETQ. Trimming shortened V by 0 bases and J by 5 bases, and 8 bases separated the two germline ends. The CDR3 is 13 amino acids. The CDR3 here is CASSLGGFYGYTF. The CDR3, as DNA: TGCGCCAGCAGCTTGGGAGGTTTTTATGGCTACACCTTC. Together with reference TRBV5-1 and TRBJ1-2, the CDR3 gives the full variable domain: KAGVTQTPRYLIKTRGQQVTLSCSPISGHRSVSWYQQTPGQGLQFLFEYFSETQRNKGNFPGRFSGRQFSNSRSEMNVSTLELGDSALYLCASSLGGFYGYTFGSGTRLTVV.

The V and J genes are TRBV5-5 and TRBJ2-2; D gene unclear. The germline gives CDR1 SGHKS, CDR2 YYEKEE (reference sequence). CDR3 length: 16 amino acids. The V gene lost 6 bases and the J gene lost 2 bases, with 17 bases spanning the gap. This CDR3 reads CASTRMWQENTGELFF. The DNA of the CDR3 is TGTGCCAGCACCCGGATGTGGCAGGAAAACACCGGGGAGCTGTTTTTT.

This clonotype occurred many times. The chain combines TRBV20-1 with TRBJ2-7; D is ambiguous. Germline values: CDR1 DFQATT, CDR2 SNEGSKA (reference sequence). The germline V and J ends were trimmed by 4 bases and 6 bases, with 16 bases remaining between them. The CDR3 runs to 13 residues. The CDR3 spells CSAIIPGPSEQYF. In DNA form, the CDR3 reads TGCAGTGCTATCATCCCTGGGCCCTCCGAGCAGTACTTC.

This clonotype appeared many times. This sequence joins TRBV20-1 and TRBJ1-6; TRBD1 might be the D (5 bases). This CDR3 region has 13 residues. Trimming took 6 bases from V and 8 from J, leaving 14 bases between them. Germline CDR1 is DFQATT and CDR2 is SNEGSKA (reference sequence). CDR3 DNA sequence: TGCAGTGCAACCGGGACCGACTATTCACCCCTCCACTTT. This encodes CSATGTDYSPLHF.

At least ten counts were recorded for this clonotype. This rearrangement joins TRBV20-1 to TRBJ2-1; perhaps TRBD1 as D (5 bases). Germline CDR1 is DFQATT and CDR2 is SNEGSKA (reference sequence). The ends were cut back, 5 bases at V and 2 bases at J, with 10 bases in the middle. The CDR3 runs to 13 residues. The CDR3 here is CSASTDPYNEQFF. The CDR3 bases are TGCAGTGCTTCGACAGATCCCTACAATGAGCAGTTCTTC.

The table lists this clonotype with many counts. The chain links TRBV7-2 to TRBJ2-1, with TRBD2 matching 7 bases. CDR1 and CDR2 from the germline V gene are SGHTA and FQGNSA. The CDR3 contains 13 residues. The junction had 4 bases not matched to a gene; V was cut back by 4 bases and J by 7 bases. The CDR3 coding sequence is TGTGCCAGCAGCTACTGGGGGGGTAATGAGCAGTTCTTC. This gives the protein CASSYWGGNEQFF.

This clonotype was seen at least ten times. The genes are TRBV20-1 and TRBJ2-3; 9 bases are a match to TRBD1. Germline lookup yields CDR1 DFQATT and CDR2 SNEGSKA (reference sequence). There are 15 residues in the CDR3. V was clipped by 4 bases and J by 3 bases; unmatched bases: 8. The CDR3 protein is CSAKDAGTGTDTQYF. The CDR3 DNA sequence: TGCAGTGCTAAAGATGCCGGGACAGGGACAGATACGCAGTATTTT.

This clonotype was recorded many times. V gene TRBV7-9 combines with J gene TRBJ2-7; 7 bases match TRBD1. The trim removed 1 base at V and 0 bases at J, leaving 6 bases unmatched. The CDR3 contains 16 residues. Per the germline V gene, CDR1 is SEHNR and CDR2 is FQNEAQ (reference sequence). CDR3 DNA sequence: TGTGCCAGCAGCTTAGGGGGGCCAGGGGGCTCCTACGAGCAGTACTTC. This encodes CASSLGGPGGSYEQYF.

This rearrangement joins TRBV5-1 to TRBJ2-3; TRBD2 aligns across 9 bases. The CDR3 is 15 residues long. J lost 5 bases, V lost 0 bases, and 4 bases had no gene match. CDR1 is SGHRS, CDR2 YFSETQ, per germline. CDR3: CASSLASGDEDTQYF. As DNA, the CDR3 is TGCGCCAGCAGCTTGGCTAGCGGGGATGAAGATACGCAGTATTTT.

Remarks on this clonotype: A much larger clone sits a single nucleotide away, making a read error possible. The chain recombines TRBV5-1 with TRBJ1-2; 8 nucleotides align to TRBD1. The CDR3 runs to 14 residues. CDR1 and CDR2 (germline): SGHRS, YFSETQ. CDR3 protein: CASSLEGQDGGYPF. In nucleotides, the CDR3 is TGCGCCAGCAGCTTGGAGGGACAGGACGGTGGCTACCCCTTC.

The sample holds many counts of this clonotype. The chain joins TRBV11-2 to TRBJ1-5; the D is unclear. The CDR3 runs to 13 residues. Trimming pared 0 bases from V and 7 bases from J, leaving 7 bases between. Germline assignment: CDR1 SGHAT and CDR2 FQNNGV. CDR3 amino acids: CASSLDPEQPQHF. For the CDR3, the DNA is TGTGCCAGCAGCTTAGATCCGGAGCAGCCCCAGCATTTT.

This clonotype has ten or more counts. V and J are TRBV20-1 and TRBJ1-1; D remains ambiguous. Germline values: CDR1 DFQATT, CDR2 SNEGSKA (reference sequence). The CDR3 has 13 residues. Trimming cost V 8 bases and J 0 bases, with 13 bases left between them. CDR3 region: CSPNSAVNTEAFF. CDR3 sequence (DNA): TGCAGTCCCAATTCAGCGGTGAACACTGAAGCTTTCTTT.

On this clonotype itself: A much more abundant neighbour one base away suggests this may be a read error. The chain combines TRBV3-1 with TRBJ2-1; the D call may be TRBD1 or TRBD2 (5 bases each). Germline CDR1 reads LGHDT; CDR2 reads YNNKEL (reference sequence). There are 15 residues in the CDR3. The CDR3 region has the DNA TGTGCCACCAGCCAGTACGGGACGTCCCTCAATGAGCAGTTCTTC. It encodes CATSQYGTSLNEQFF.

This clonotype was detected ten times or more. This chain uses TRBV5-1 with TRBJ1-2; 8 nucleotides align to TRBD1. V lost 8 bases, J lost 0 bases, and 6 bases stayed unmatched. The germline V gene has CDR1 SGHRS and CDR2 YFSETQ. The CDR3 is 14 amino acids. The DNA for the CDR3 is TGCGCCAGTCGGGGACAGGCCGCTAACTATGGCTACACCTTC. Translating gives CASRGQAANYGYTF.

This clonotype has ten or more counts. This chain connects TRBV7-9 to TRBJ2-5, with 11 bases that match TRBD2. V shed 5 bases and J 0 bases; nucleotides not matched to a gene: 5. Germline CDR1 and CDR2: SEHNR and FQNEAQ (reference sequence). The CDR3 has 16 residues. CDR3 in amino acids: CASSRIAGGHQETQYF. Written as DNA, the CDR3 is TGTGCCAGCAGCCGGATAGCGGGGGGGCACCAAGAGACCCAGTACTTC.

Worth noting for this clonotype: One end of the junction is discordant with germline, which a read error may explain. The gene calls are TRBV28 and TRBJ2-5; TRBD2 aligns across 12 bases. This CDR3 contains 15 residues. CDR1 and CDR2 from the germline V gene are MDHEN and SYDVKM. CDR3 nucleotide sequence: TGTGCCAGCGAGGGGCTACTAGCGGGGGGTGAGAGCCAGTACTTT. It is translated as CASEGLLAGGESQYF.

This clonotype has ten or more counts. The gene calls are TRBV12-3 or TRBV12-4 and TRBJ2-7, with D perhaps TRBD1 (6 bases). The CDR3 covers 14 residues. V lost 6 bases to trimming and J lost 5 bases, with 17 bases between them. The CDR3 here is CASSPSETGHEQYF. CDR3 coding DNA: TGTGCCAGCAGCCCGAGCGAGACAGGTCACGAGCAGTACTTC.

This clonotype showed up many times. This rearrangement joins TRBV4-1 to TRBJ2-1; no definite D call. The length of the CDR3 is 16 residues. Between the trimmed V and J ends, which lost 3 bases and 3 bases, there was a span of 15 bases. The germline gives CDR1 MGHRA, CDR2 YSYEKL. The CDR3 spells CASSQIDMLIYNEQFF. CDR3 sequence (DNA): TGCGCCAGCAGCCAGATTGACATGCTAATCTACAATGAGCAGTTCTTC.

The table lists this clonotype with many counts. J is TRBJ1-1 and V is TRBV5-1, with D possibly being TRBD1 (5 bases). The length of the CDR3 is 15 residues. Looked up from germline, CDR1 is SGHRS and CDR2 is YFSETQ. The V end was cut by 3 bases, the J end by 6 bases, with 18 bases between. The CDR3: CASSSGWGVDAEAFF. The CDR3 DNA sequence: TGCGCCAGCAGCTCAGGTTGGGGGGTTGACGCTGAAGCTTTCTTT.

This clonotype was counted ten times or more. The chain employs TRBV2 and TRBJ2-3, with 8 bases aligning to TRBD2. The CDR3 is 16 amino acids. V lost 5 bases to trimming and J lost 2 bases; unmatched junction nucleotides: 9. The germline V gene has CDR1 SNHLY and CDR2 FYNNEI. CDR3 residues: CASSRGSGAYTDTQYF. CDR3 DNA: TGTGCCAGCAGTCGGGGTAGCGGGGCGTACACAGATACGCAGTATTTT.

This clonotype has ten or more counts. The gene calls are TRBV2 and TRBJ2-1; D is unresolved. Germline values: CDR1 SNHLY, CDR2 FYNNEI. The CDR3 loop spans 12 amino acids. V gave up 7 bases and J gave up 9 bases, with 13 bases separating them. CDR3 region: CASTGDVGEQFF. DNA for the CDR3: TGTGCCAGCACCGGAGACGTGGGTGAGCAGTTCTTC.

The V and J genes are TRBV18 and TRBJ2-7; 7 bases match TRBD1. In germline, CDR1 is KGHSH, CDR2 LQKENI. The CDR3 runs to 18 residues. Trimming removed 3 bases from V and 6 bases from J; junction bases left unmatched: 20. The CDR3 here is CASSPMGDWHRGPVEQYF. As DNA, the CDR3 is TGTGCCAGCTCACCGATGGGGGATTGGCACAGGGGACCCGTCGAGCAGTACTTC.

This clonotype was counted at least ten times. The V gene is TRBV9, the J gene TRBJ2-7, with D perhaps TRBD2 (6 bases). This CDR3 is built from 14 residues. Trimming stripped 0 bases from V and 2 bases from J, with 9 bases between. Looked up from germline, CDR1 is SGDLS and CDR2 is YYNGEE. CDR3 amino acids: CASSVGGGTYEQYF. DNA for the CDR3: TGTGCCAGCAGCGTAGGCGGAGGGACCTACGAGCAGTACTTC.

This clonotype has a count of ten or more. V usage is TRBV7-2 and J usage is TRBJ2-7; D gene uncertain. With 1 base removed from V and 4 bases from J, the gap between germline ends came to 5 bases. Germline V CDR1 and CDR2: SGHTA, FQGNSA. This CDR3 comprises 12 residues. The CDR3: CASSLVGYEQYF. CDR3 DNA sequence: TGTGCCAGCAGCTTAGTGGGGTACGAGCAGTACTTC. The full variable domain, rest sourced from reference TRBV7-2 and TRBJ2-7, is GAGVSQSPSNKVTEKGKDVELRCDPISGHTALYWYRQSLGQGLEFLIYFQGNSAPDKSGLPSDRFSAERTGGSVSTLTIQRTQQEDSAVYLCASSLVGYEQYFGPGTRLTVT.